Presented here are 28 T cell receptor beta chains from one specimen sequenced in a study of preoperative IRX-2 immunotherapy in early breast cancer. Some clones are missing from TCRdb's copy, which holds only in-frame ones; the method was immunoSEQ multiplex PCR. The profile shows roughly 11,000 clones, around 85% of them singletons. Treatment: preoperative locoregional IRX-2 cytokine immunotherapy. The sample here was lymph node tissue, taken before IRX-2 immunotherapy. The receptors derive from a human donor with breast cancer.

This clone was observed once. This chain uses TRBV1 with TRBJ1-1; TRBD1, the D gene given by the table, was not confirmed from the DNA. TRBV1 is assigned pseudogene status. The CDR3 covers 15 residues. The CDR3 nucleotides read TGCGCCAGCAGCCGAGCCACAGAAGTGAACACTGAAGCTTTCTTT. It is translated as CASSRATEVNTEAFF.

The V gene is TRBV25-1, the J gene TRBJ2-5, with D perhaps matching TRBD2 (7 bases). Germline loops: CDR1 MGHDK, CDR2 SYGVNS. Trimming left V 5 bases short and J 2 bases short, with 18 bases between. The length of the CDR3 is 16 residues. The CDR3 reads CASSLGRGARQETQYF. The CDR3 DNA reads TGTGCCAGCAGTTTAGGGAGGGGGGCACGGCAAGAGACCCAGTACTTC.

The chain links TRBV29-1 to TRBJ2-3; 8 nucleotides line up with TRBD2. Germline CDR1 and CDR2: SQVTM and ANQGSEA. J was trimmed by 3 bases and V by 3 bases; bases with no gene match: 2. This CDR3 is 13 amino acids long. Here the CDR3 reads CSVEAGGTDTQYF. CDR3 sequence (DNA): TGCAGCGTTGAGGCGGGAGGAACAGATACGCAGTATTTT.

This clone has more than one count but fewer than ten. The chain carries TRBV11-3 and TRBJ1-1, with D hard to call. The germline CDR1 and CDR2 sequences are SGHNT and YENEEA. This CDR3 spans 16 amino acids. The V end lost 4 bases, the J end lost 6 bases, and 21 bases lay between the germline ends. CDR3 residues: CASSYGGLEGRSEAFF. The CDR3 DNA is TGTGCCAGCAGCTACGGAGGATTGGAGGGCAGGTCTGAAGCTTTCTTT.

The V gene is TRBV22-1, the J gene TRBJ1-4. TRBV22-1 is a documented pseudogene. The CDR3 is 15 residues long. CDR3 DNA sequence: TGTGCCAGCACCGAGAGGACGGCAACTAATGAAAAACTGTTTTTT. This gives the protein CASTERTATNEKLFF.

The genes are TRBV6-8 and TRBJ1-1; 7 bases agree with TRBD1. In germline, CDR1 is MNHGY, CDR2 SAAAGT. V gave up 7 bases and J gave up 4 bases; unmatched junction bases: 6. The CDR3 sequence is 13 residues long. CDR3 residues: CASKTDRVTEAFF. For the CDR3, the DNA is TGTGCCAGCAAAACCGACAGGGTCACTGAAGCTTTCTTT.

The chain recombines TRBV11-3 with TRBJ2-1; D uncertain. The germline V gene encodes CDR1 SGHNT and CDR2 YENEEA. The CDR3 runs 15 residues. V gave up 3 bases and J gave up 0 bases, with 9 bases separating them. CDR3 loop: CASSLGRYSYNEQFF. DNA of the CDR3: TGTGCCAGCAGCTTGGGTAGGTACTCCTACAATGAGCAGTTCTTC. The full variable domain, in which reference TRBV11-3 and TRBJ2-1 provide the parts outside the CDR3, is EAGVVQSPRYKIIEKKQPVAFWCNPISGHNTLYWYLQNLGQGPELLIRYENEEAVDDSQLPKDRFSAERLKGVDSTLKIQPAELGDSAVYLCASSLGRYSYNEQFFGPGTRLTVL.

The chain's CDR3 is CASSVLKNIQYF. Written as DNA, the CDR3 is TGTGCCAGCAGTGTTCTAAAAAACATTCAGTACTTC. V and J are TRBV6-8 and TRBJ2-4, with D unclear. Germline V lookup: CDR1 MNHGY, CDR2 SAAAGT. Deletions cut 5 bases from V and 4 bases from J, with 6 bases between. The CDR3 has 12 residues.

V and J are TRBV11-3 and TRBJ1-3; D perhaps matches TRBD1 (5 bases). The CDR3 has 20 residues. Trimming took 2 bases from V and 1 from J, leaving 24 bases between them. Germline-derived CDR1 and CDR2 are SGHNT and YENEEA. In DNA form, the CDR3 reads TGTGCCAGCAGCTTAAAGGTAGAGGGGAAGGTTCTTCGTTCTGGAAACACCATATATTTT. Its translation is CASSLKVEGKVLRSGNTIYF.

The chain links TRBV14 to TRBJ1-1, with D hard to call. The CDR3 runs to 13 residues. Germline lookup yields CDR1 SGHDN and CDR2 FVKESK. The V end lost 10 bases, the J end lost 0 bases, and 12 bases lay between the germline ends. The CDR3 sequence: CATTDTLNTEAFF. DNA for the CDR3: TGTGCCACAACAGACACCTTGAACACTGAAGCTTTCTTT. Complete variable domain (other parts from reference TRBV14 and TRBJ1-1): EAGVTQFPSHSVIEKGQTVTLRCDPISGHDNLYWYRRVMGKEIKFLLHFVKESKQDESGMPNNRFLAERTGGTYSTLKVQPAELEDSGVYFCATTDTLNTEAFFGQGTRLTVV.

V is TRBV28 and J is TRBJ2-3; 7 bases line up with TRBD2. Trimming took 5 bases from V and 9 from J; bases not matched to a gene: 8. The CDR3 spans 13 residues. The germline V gene has CDR1 MDHEN and CDR2 SYDVKM. As DNA, the CDR3 is TGTGCCAGCAGTCCTCCGACTAGCCAGACGCAGTATTTT. This codes for CASSPPTSQTQYF. The full variable domain, its missing parts supplied by reference TRBV28 and TRBJ2-3, is DVKVTQSSRYLVKRTGEKVFLECVQDMDHENMFWYRQDPGLGLRLIYFSYDVKMKEKGDIPEGYSVSREKKERFSLILESASTNQTSMYLCASSPPTSQTQYFGPGTRLTVL.

This chain uses TRBV11-3 with TRBJ2-1; the match to TRBD2 covers 7 bases. V dropped 3 bases and J dropped 6; count of bases not matched to a gene: 8. The CDR3 runs 15 residues. Germline CDR1 is SGHNT and CDR2 is YENEEA. The CDR3 loop reads CASSLGRASGNEQFF. The CDR3 DNA reads as TGTGCCAGCAGCTTGGGTAGGGCTAGCGGCAATGAGCAGTTCTTC. Full variable domain (remainder filled in from reference TRBV11-3 and TRBJ2-1): EAGVVQSPRYKIIEKKQPVAFWCNPISGHNTLYWYLQNLGQGPELLIRYENEEAVDDSQLPKDRFSAERLKGVDSTLKIQPAELGDSAVYLCASSLGRASGNEQFFGPGTRLTVL.

The gene calls are TRBV6-8 and TRBJ2-7, with D maybe TRBD2 (7 bases). With 6 bases removed from V and 4 bases from J, the gap between germline ends came to 19 bases. From germline, CDR1 is MNHGY and CDR2 SAAAGT. The CDR3 is 15 residues long. The CDR3 is CASSWEGGKQYEQYF. The CDR3 nucleotides read TGTGCCAGCAGCTGGGAGGGGGGGAAACAGTACGAGCAGTACTTC.

V and J are TRBV11-3 and TRBJ1-4; D is possibly TRBD1 (5 bases). CDR3 length: 15 residues. Trimming cost V 1 base and J 7 bases, with 13 bases left between them. Per germline, CDR1 SGHNT and CDR2 YENEEA. CDR3 coding DNA: TGTGCCAGCAGCTTAGGAGGGTCGAGGGGTGAAAAACTGTTTTTT. Protein product: CASSLGGSRGEKLFF.

The V call is TRBV18, the J call TRBJ2-7; 7 nucleotides align to TRBD1. The V gene end was trimmed by 2 bases and the J gene end by 6 bases; junction bases not matched to a gene: 4. This CDR3 spans 13 amino acids. Germline CDR1 KGHSH, CDR2 LQKENI. CDR3 sequence reads: CASSPDRATEQYF. As DNA, the CDR3 is TGTGCCAGCTCACCAGACAGGGCAACCGAGCAGTACTTC. Full variable domain (rest looked up from reference TRBV18 and TRBJ2-7): NAGVMQNPRHLVRRRGQEARLRCSPMKGHSHVYWYRQLPEEGLKFMVYLQKENIIDESGMPKERFSAEFPKEGPSILRIQQVVRGDSAAYFCASSPDRATEQYFGPGTRLTVT.

The rearrangement joins TRBV29-1 to TRBJ1-3; D is uncertain. V lost 4 bases to trimming and J lost 2 bases, with 9 bases between them. Germline V gene data show CDR1 as SQVTM and CDR2 as ANQGSEA. The CDR3 loop spans 13 amino acids. CDR3 coding DNA: TGCAGCGTTGGGTGGGCGACTGGAAACACCATATATTTT. Translated, it gives CSVGWATGNTIYF.

This clone was detected only a few times. The CDR3, as DNA: TGTGCCAGCAGACTAATGGGAAGGCCCTCCTATGGCTACACCTTC. The encoded protein is CASRLMGRPSYGYTF. The chain carries TRBV6-8 and TRBJ1-2; D call uncertain. V lost 6 bases and J 4 bases, leaving 18 bases between the germline ends. CDR3 size: 15 residues. Germline assignment: CDR1 MNHGY and CDR2 SAAAGT.

CDR3 sequence reads: CASSSLPLAGILNEQFF. The CDR3 DNA follows: TGCGCCAGCAGCTCTCTCCCGCTAGCGGGAATATTGAATGAGCAGTTCTTC. The V gene is TRBV5-1, the J gene TRBJ2-1; 9 bases match TRBD2. J gave up 7 bases and V 3 bases, and 14 bases lay outside the gene matches. This CDR3 has 17 amino acids. The germline CDR1 and CDR2 sequences are SGHRS and YFSETQ.

This chain links TRBV2 with TRBJ1-1, with no clear D. This CDR3 spans 14 amino acids. Germline CDR1 reads SNHLY; CDR2 reads FYNNEI. V lost 10 bases and J lost 1, with 16 bases in between. In nucleotides, the CDR3 is TGTGCCACCTACTCCAGCAGGCAGAACACTGAAGCTTTCTTT. The encoded protein is CATYSSRQNTEAFF.

V and J are TRBV18 and TRBJ1-2, with 7 nucleotides matching TRBD1. Germline V CDR1 and CDR2: KGHSH, LQKENI. With 4 bases clipped from V and 8 bases from J, the junction kept 4 bases outside the gene matches. This CDR3 contains 12 residues. The CDR3 spells CASSRDSEGYTF. CDR3 bases: TGTGCCAGCTCACGGGACAGCGAGGGCTACACCTTC.

In its sample, this clone was seen once. The gene calls are TRBV11-3 and TRBJ2-7; D not certain. The V end lost 0 bases, the J end lost 2 bases, and 14 bases lay between the germline ends. This CDR3 has 16 amino acids. Per germline, CDR1 SGHNT and CDR2 YENEEA. CDR3 sequence: CASSLDQPPLPYEQYF. The CDR3 nucleotides are TGTGCCAGCAGCTTAGATCAACCTCCCCTGCCCTACGAGCAGTACTTC.

The chain has TRBV28 and TRBJ1-1; D is perhaps TRBD1 (5 bases). V was cut by 7 bases and J by 0 bases, with 15 bases left in between. The CDR3 is 15 residues long. Germline CDR1 reads MDHEN; CDR2 reads SYDVKM. CDR3 nucleotides: TGTGCCAGCACCGGGGGGGATATTATGAACACTGAAGCTTTCTTT. Residues: CASTGGDIMNTEAFF.

The genes are TRBV6-4 and TRBJ1-3; D might be TRBD1 (6 bases). V was cut by 5 bases and J by 4 bases, with 15 bases left in between. CDR1 and CDR2 from the germline V gene are MRHNA and SNTAGT. The CDR3 has 15 residues. CDR3 in DNA: TGTGCCAGCAGTTGGGGCAGGGGTTCAGGAAACACCATATATTTT. Amino acid sequence: CASSWGRGSGNTIYF.

This rearrangement joins TRBV11-3 to TRBJ2-7; 8 bases align to TRBD1. The CDR3 length is 15 residues. The germline V gene encodes CDR1 SGHNT and CDR2 YENEEA. V lost 1 base to trimming and J lost 7 bases; unmatched junction nucleotides: 9. The CDR3 DNA sequence: TGTGCCAGCAGCTTAGGACAGGGGCACGATGTGGAGCAGTACTTC. It yields the protein CASSLGQGHDVEQYF.

The chain employs TRBV11-3 and TRBJ2-1; 8 nucleotides agree with TRBD2. Germline values: CDR1 SGHNT, CDR2 YENEEA. This CDR3 has 15 amino acids. V lost 3 bases and J lost 4; bases outside the gene matches: 5. The CDR3 loop reads CASSFSGTLYNEQFF. DNA of the CDR3: TGTGCCAGCAGCTTTAGCGGGACCCTATACAATGAGCAGTTCTTC. The full variable domain, completed using reference TRBV11-3 and TRBJ2-1, is EAGVVQSPRYKIIEKKQPVAFWCNPISGHNTLYWYLQNLGQGPELLIRYENEEAVDDSQLPKDRFSAERLKGVDSTLKIQPAELGDSAVYLCASSFSGTLYNEQFFGPGTRLTVL.

V gene TRBV23-1 combines with J gene TRBJ2-1; D tentatively fits TRBD1 or TRBD2 (5 bases each). TRBV23-1 counts as an open reading frame of uncertain function. Trimming shortened V by 6 bases and J by 6 bases, and 24 bases separated the two germline ends. The CDR3 extends over 17 amino acids. CDR3 in DNA: TGCGCCAGCAGCCCCTACACCCTAGGGACCCTGGGCAATGAGCAGTTCTTC. It is translated as CASSPYTLGTLGNEQFF.

CDR3 bases: TGTGCCAGCTCACAGGGTATGGGCGGCTACACCTTC. It is translated as CASSQGMGGYTF. The chain employs TRBV18 and TRBJ1-2, with D unclear. Germline-derived CDR1 and CDR2 are KGHSH and LQKENI. Trimming removed 4 bases at V and 8 bases at J, with 11 bases between. The CDR3 is 12 residues long.

The V gene is TRBV18, the J gene TRBJ1-1, with D perhaps TRBD1 (5 bases). There are 15 residues in the CDR3. The V gene lost 3 bases and the J gene lost 0 bases, with 11 bases spanning the gap. Germline lookup yields CDR1 KGHSH and CDR2 LQKENI. DNA of the CDR3: TGTGCCAGCTCACCCGTGGGGGGTATGAACACTGAAGCTTTCTTT. It translates to CASSPVGGMNTEAFF.